Below, one T cell receptor beta chain is given with its context. Germline values: CDR1 SEHNR, CDR2 FQNEAQ (reference sequence). The V segment lost 5 bases and the J segment 7 bases; nucleotides outside the gene matches: 9. The CDR3 length is 16 residues. This sample was taken from a study of blood T cell repertoires in COVID-19. In the study overall: In each case, the material was cDNA or gDNA derived from T cells, B-cell-depleted T cells, or PBMCs.

As handled by the study authors: It was from reference gene primer amplification that nucleated cell counts were estimated. The protocol was immunoSEQ multiplex PCR, while the TCRdb copy is restricted to in-frame clones and leaves out a portion. D and trimming come from the DNA, and the V and J calls and clone size come from that table. Among 55,000 to 85,000 clones listed, roughly 77% were seen once. The source is a woman aged 70 to 79 with acute or convalescent COVID-19. The chain couples TRBV7-9 to TRBJ2-1, with 12 nucleotides matching TRBD2. The material sequenced was peripheral blood. CDR3 amino acids: CASSTLAGGQGNEQFF. The CDR3 nucleotides are TGTGCCAGCAGCACCCTAGCGGGAGGGCAGGGGAATGAGCAGTTCTTC.